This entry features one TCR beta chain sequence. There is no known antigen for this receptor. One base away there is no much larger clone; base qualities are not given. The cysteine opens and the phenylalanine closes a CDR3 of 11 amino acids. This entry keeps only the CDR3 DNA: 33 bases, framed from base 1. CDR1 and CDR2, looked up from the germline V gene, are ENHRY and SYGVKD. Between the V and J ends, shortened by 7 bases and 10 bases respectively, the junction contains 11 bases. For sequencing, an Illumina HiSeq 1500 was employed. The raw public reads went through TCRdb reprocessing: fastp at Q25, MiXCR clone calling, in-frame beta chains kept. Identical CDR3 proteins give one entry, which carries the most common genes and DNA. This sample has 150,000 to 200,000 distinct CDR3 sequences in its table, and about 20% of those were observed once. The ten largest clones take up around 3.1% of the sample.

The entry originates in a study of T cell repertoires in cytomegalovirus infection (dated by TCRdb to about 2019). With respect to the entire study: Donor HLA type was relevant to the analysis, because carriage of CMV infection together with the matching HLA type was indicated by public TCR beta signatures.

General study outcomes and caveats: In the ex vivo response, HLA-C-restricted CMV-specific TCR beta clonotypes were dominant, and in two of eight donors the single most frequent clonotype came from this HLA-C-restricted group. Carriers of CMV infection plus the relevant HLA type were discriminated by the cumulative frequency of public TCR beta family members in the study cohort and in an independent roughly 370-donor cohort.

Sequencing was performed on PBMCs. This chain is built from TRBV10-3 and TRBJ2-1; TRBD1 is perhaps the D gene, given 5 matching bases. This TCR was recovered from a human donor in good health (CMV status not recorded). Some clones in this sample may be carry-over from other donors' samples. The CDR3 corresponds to CAIKGIREQFF. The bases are TGTGCCATCAAGGGGATTCGGGAGCAGTTCTTC.